These 9 T cell receptor beta chains originate from one sample sequenced in a study of beta chain features in type 1 diabetes. These TCRs' antigens remain unknown. Regarding the study as a whole: Shorter TCRB CDR3s, moderately but significantly so, marked every one of the four CD4+ subsets in Type 1 diabetes patients.

Sequencing targeted expressed TCRB transcripts, as all isolated RNA had been reverse transcribed. Profiled with immunoSEQ multiplex PCR; TCRdb holds only in-frame clones, not every one. The data contain some 150,000 clones, about 13% of them singletons. What was sequenced was central memory CD4+ T cells from blood. The receptors here all came from a man younger than 35 with type 1 diabetes.

The sample holds a few counts of this clone. The chain links TRBV13 to TRBJ2-1; 15 nucleotides agree with TRBD2. V lost 5 bases, J lost 8 bases, and 4 bases stayed unmatched. The germline V gene has CDR1 PRHDT and CDR2 FYEKMQ (reference sequence). This CDR3 is 15 amino acids long. CDR3 loop: CASSTGTSGGHEQFF. The CDR3 coding sequence is TGTGCCAGCAGCACCGGGACTAGCGGGGGGCATGAGCAGTTCTTC. Combining the CDR3 with reference TRBV13 and TRBJ2-1 gives the whole variable domain AAGVIQSPRHLIKEKRETATLKCYPIPRHDTVYWYQQGPGQDPQFLISFYEKMQSDKGSIPDRFSAQQFSDYHSELNMSSLELGDSALYFCASSTGTSGGHEQFFGPGTRLTVL.

This clone appeared a few times. Being one base from a much bigger clone, this may be a read error. J is TRBJ2-3 and V is TRBV10-3; D may be TRBD2 (6 bases). CDR1 is ENHRY and CDR2 is SYGVKD in the germline V gene. Between the trimmed V and J ends, which lost 3 bases and 1 base, there was a span of 11 bases. This CDR3 has 15 amino acids. The CDR3 sequence: CAISETGLGTDTQYF. CDR3 coding DNA: TGTGCCATCAGTGAAACGGGACTTGGCACAGATACGCAGTATTTT.

The chain is built from TRBV7-3 and TRBJ2-6, with 7 bases identical to TRBD1. The CDR3 is 20 residues long. The ends lost 1 base at V and 0 bases at J; junction bases unmatched: 12. CDR1 and CDR2 from the germline V gene are SGHTA and FQGTGA. The CDR3 protein is CASSLNPFGQVDSGANVLTF. The CDR3 nucleotides read TGTGCCAGCAGCTTAAACCCCTTCGGACAGGTTGACTCTGGGGCCAACGTCCTGACTTTC.

V and J are TRBV5-4 and TRBJ2-7; weak D call: TRBD1 (6 bases). In germline, CDR1 is SGHNT, CDR2 YYREEE (reference sequence). V was pared by 4 bases and J by 4 bases, with 12 bases between. The CDR3 covers 13 residues. This CDR3 reads CASSGTRGYEQYF. In nucleotides, the CDR3 is TGTGCCAGCAGCGGGACGAGGGGGTACGAGCAGTACTTC.

The CDR3 spells CASSFRRAVRETQYF. The CDR3 region has the DNA TGTGCCAGCAGTTTTCGACGGGCCGTAAGGGAGACCCAGTACTTC. The V call is TRBV6-6, the J call TRBJ2-5; no clear D. From germline, CDR1 is MNHNY and CDR2 SVGAGI (reference sequence). Deletions cut 4 bases from V and 5 bases from J, with 17 bases between. This CDR3 spans 15 amino acids.

The sample holds a few counts of this clone. The J gene is TRBJ2-2, the V gene TRBV28, with TRBD1 as a possible D gene (5 bases). The CDR3 has 15 residues. CDR1 and CDR2 (germline): MDHEN, SYDVKM. Trimming shortened V by 4 bases and J by 5 bases, and 14 bases separated the two germline ends. This CDR3 reads CASSSAGLTTGELFF. The CDR3 DNA is TGTGCCAGCAGTTCGGCAGGGCTTACTACCGGGGAGCTGTTTTTT.

This clone was counted a few times. The chain is built from TRBV27 and TRBJ2-3; TRBD2 matches at 8 bases. CDR1 and CDR2 from the germline V gene are MNHEY and SMNVEV (reference sequence). V lost 9 bases and J lost 3; bases outside the gene matches: 5. This CDR3 is built from 13 residues. CDR3 bases: TGTGCCAGTTCGGGACTAGGGACAGATACGCAGTATTTT. Its translation is CASSGLGTDTQYF.

V is TRBV10-2 and J is TRBJ2-6; D assignment may be TRBD1 or TRBD2 (5 bases each). The germline V gene has CDR1 WSHSY and CDR2 SAAADI. This CDR3 region has 15 residues. Trimming took off 6 bases at V and 0 bases at J, with 9 bases between the two ends. The CDR3 DNA sequence: TGCGCCAGCAGCCCGGGACCCTCTGGGGCCAACGTCCTGACTTTC. Translating it yields CASSPGPSGANVLTF.

The J gene is TRBJ2-7, the V gene TRBV18; 7 bases are shared with TRBD1. V trimming: 4 bases; J trimming: 3 bases; junction bases outside the gene matches: 0. The germline V gene encodes CDR1 KGHSH and CDR2 LQKENI. This CDR3 comprises 12 residues. CDR3 loop: CASSRQGYEQYF. The CDR3 nucleotides read TGTGCCAGCTCACGACAGGGCTACGAGCAGTACTTC.